This T cell receptor (beta chain) was profiled in a study of blood T cell repertoires in COVID-19. Study in general: Samples representing acute and convalescent COVID-19 were sourced from the United States, Italy and Spain.

This clone was found a few times. Sequenced by immunoSEQ multiplex PCR; TCRdb stores in-frame clones only, minus some. The sample lists roughly 77,000 clones; 85% to 90% were seen once. The CDR3 sequence is 15 residues long. Germline CDR1 is LNHDA and CDR2 is SQIVND (reference sequence). The V gene lost 4 bases and the J gene lost 1 base, with 12 bases spanning the gap. The chain uses TRBV19 and TRBJ2-3; no clear D gene. This TCR was sampled from a man aged 45-65 years with active COVID-19. Sequencing was carried out using peripheral blood. The CDR3 loop is CASSNGSPGTDTQYF. The CDR3 DNA is TGTGCCAGTAGTAACGGTAGCCCTGGCACAGATACGCAGTATTTT.